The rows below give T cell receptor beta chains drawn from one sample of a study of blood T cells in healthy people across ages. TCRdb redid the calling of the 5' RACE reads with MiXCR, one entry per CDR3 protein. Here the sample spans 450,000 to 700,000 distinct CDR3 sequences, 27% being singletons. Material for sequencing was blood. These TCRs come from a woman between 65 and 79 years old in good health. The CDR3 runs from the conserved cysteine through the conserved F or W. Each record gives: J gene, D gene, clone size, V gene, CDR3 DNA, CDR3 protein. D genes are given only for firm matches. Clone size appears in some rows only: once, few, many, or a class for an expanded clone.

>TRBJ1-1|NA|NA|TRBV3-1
TGTGCCAGCAGCCAAACAGGGCTGGGCACTGAAGCTTTCTTT
CASSQTGLGTEAFF
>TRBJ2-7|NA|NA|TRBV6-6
TGTGCCAGCAAACGAGCCGACGAGCAGTACTTC
CASKRADEQYF
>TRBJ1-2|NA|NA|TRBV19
TGTGCCAGTAGTATACAGGGGCGGTACTATGGCTACACCTTC
CASSIQGRYYGYTF
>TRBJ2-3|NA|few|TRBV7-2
TGTGCCAGCAGCTTAGGATACACGGGGGGCACAGATACGCAGTATTTT
CASSLGYTGGTDTQYF
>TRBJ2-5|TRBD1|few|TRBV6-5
TGTGCCAGCATAGGGGGCACGGAGACCCAGTACTTC
CASIGGTETQYF
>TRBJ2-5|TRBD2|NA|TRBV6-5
TGTGCCAGCAGTTACTCCGCGGGGGGGCCGGTCCCACAGACCCAGTACTTC
CASSYSAGGPVPQTQYF
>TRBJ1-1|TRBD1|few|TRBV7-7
TGTGCTAGCAGCCGAGACAGGGGCACTGAAGCTTTCTTT
CASSRDRGTEAFF
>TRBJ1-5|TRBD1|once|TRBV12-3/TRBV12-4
TGTGCCAGCAGTTTTTTCACAGGGGCTGCTCAGCCCCAGCATTTT
CASSFFTGAAQPQHF
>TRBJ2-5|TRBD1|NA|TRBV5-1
TGCGCCAGCAGCTTGGTCCAGGGGGAGGAGACCCAGTACTTC
CASSLVQGEETQYF
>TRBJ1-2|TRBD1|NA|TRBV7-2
TGTGCCAGCAGCTCCACAGGGGGGAGTGGCTACACCTTC
CASSSTGGSGYTF
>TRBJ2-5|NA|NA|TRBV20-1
TGCAGTGCTAGAGAAGAGATCCAGTACTTC
CSAREEIQYF
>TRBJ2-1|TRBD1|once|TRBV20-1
TGCAGTGCTAGAGAATGGACAGGGGGTCGCAATGAGCAGTTCTTC
CSAREWTGGRNEQFF
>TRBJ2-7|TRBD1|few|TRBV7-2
TGTGCCAGCAGCTCGTCGGGACAGCTCTCCTACGAGCAGTACTTC
CASSSSGQLSYEQYF
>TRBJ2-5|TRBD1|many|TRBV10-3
TGTGCCATCGGCCAGGGGGCGGGTGAGACCCAGTACTTC
CAIGQGAGETQYF
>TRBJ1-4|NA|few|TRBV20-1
TGCAGTGCTAGGCCTGAGGGGCCCAGGCTGTTTTTT
CSARPEGPRLFF
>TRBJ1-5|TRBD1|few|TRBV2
TGTGCCAGCAGCCCTGCTTGGGACAGGGGCCGGGCCCAGCATTTT
CASSPAWDRGRAQHF
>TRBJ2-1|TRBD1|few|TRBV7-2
TGTGCCACCAGGACAGGGAGTAATGAGCAGTTCTTC
CATRTGSNEQFF
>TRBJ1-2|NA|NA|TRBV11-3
TGTGCCAGCAGCCCCGGACCCGTGAGTGGCTACACCTTC
CASSPGPVSGYTF
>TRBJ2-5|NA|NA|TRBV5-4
TGTGCCAGCAGCTTGTTGGTGGGGGAGACCCAGTACTTC
CASSLLVGETQYF
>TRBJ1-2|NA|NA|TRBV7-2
TGTGCCAGCAGCTCCCTCGCAGGGGCTGGCTACACCTTC
CASSSLAGAGYTF